This TCR beta chain was captured by sequencing in a study of blood T cells in healthy people across ages. As concerns this clonotype: The junction does not match germline at one end; this may be a read error.

For the second PCR, which ran for about 7 to 11 cycles, a sample-barcoded 5' primer and a J-beta primer mix were used. TCRdb passed the 5' RACE reads through MiXCR, listing each CDR3 protein once. Among 890,000 or so distinct CDR3 sequences listed, 55% to 65% were seen once. CDR1 and CDR2 from the germline V gene are ENHRY and SYGVKD. The CDR3 extends over 15 amino acids. The chain links TRBV10-3 to TRBJ2-3; TRBD2 matches at 8 bases. Sequencing was performed on blood. This clonotype originated in a man aged 25 to 45 in good health. The DNA for the CDR3 is TGTGCCATCAGTCCGCCCGGGGGGGGGCCAGATACACAGTATTTT. Its translation is CAISPPGGGPDTQYF.